This T cell receptor (beta chain) was identified in a study of chemoradiotherapy in HPV16-positive cancers. Study-level points and caveats: Better recurrence-free survival went with HPV-responsive T-cell expansion in HPV16-positive patients. Functional assays defining HPV-specific T cells used only a couple of HPV16-positive patients. Candidate HPV-specific clones and E7-related TCR motifs grew in tumor during treatment.

As regards this clone: Antigen: not known.

Repeated repertoire sampling spanned the course of chemoradiotherapy. Germline loops: CDR1 SGHRS, CDR2 YFSETQ. Trimming shortened V by 0 bases and J by 5 bases, and 5 bases separated the two germline ends. The CDR3 totals 12 residues. Assay used: immunoSEQ multiplex PCR; TCRdb lists only in-frame clones, some missing. Of 36,000 or so clones listed, around 80% are singletons. The chain is built from TRBV5-1 and TRBJ2-5; D gene unclear. The sequencing here drew on blood, taken from a patient who underwent chemoradiotherapy. The source is a human donor with HPV-associated anogenital cancer. The CDR3 nucleotides are TGCGCCAGCAGCTTGGGTTGGGAGACCCAGTACTTC. Its translation is CASSLGWETQYF.